This T cell receptor beta chain was sequenced during a study of cytomegalovirus exposure and HLA in healthy donors. Study-wide points: As a later analysis revealed, the rate of TCR association differed by HLA locus, with DRB1 most and HLA-C fewest. Under in vitro conditions, a few CMV-associated chains were confirmed as specific for CMV antigens. A prior analysis recorded that most TCR beta V segments were productive about 87% or about 30% of the time. The study carried out a later analysis of TCR beta sequences. It associated 15,000 to 20,000 of them with specific HLA alleles at a false discovery rate of 0.05.

On this clone itself: Its antigen is still unknown.

Primers for the PCR totalled 60 Vbeta and 13 Jbeta. The table came from immunoSEQ multiplex PCR; TCRdb's copy has only in-frame clones and leaves some out. The repertoire holds under 150,000 clones, with under 75% as singletons. CDR1 is ENHRY and CDR2 is SYGVKD in the germline V gene. The CDR3 runs 17 residues. The germline V and J ends were trimmed by 11 bases and 1 base, with 26 bases remaining between them. The receptor was isolated from a woman in her 40s in good health and CMV-seronegative. The chain combines TRBV10-3 with TRBJ1-2; D not resolved. The sample was PBMCs. For the CDR3, the DNA is TGTGCCGTCACCCGGTCCTCGGCAGGTGCCTTTAACTATGGCTACACCTTC. It encodes CAVTRSSAGAFNYGYTF.